This T cell receptor beta chain was observed in a study of cytomegalovirus exposure and HLA in healthy donors. Overall study findings and caveats: Later work associated 16,951 TCR beta sequences with HLA alleles at 0.05 false discovery rate. Later analysis showed most CMV-associated TCR beta chains appearing HLA-restricted. Presence/absence analyses assumed roughly uniform sequencing depth across donors.

It was healthy bone marrow donors who served as donors. A remark on this clone: Its target is not known.

The primer mix had 60 Vbeta and 13 Jbeta primers. TCRdb keeps only in-frame clones here, not all; method: immunoSEQ multiplex PCR. The data contain 100,000 or so clones, around 77% of them singletons. The sequenced material came from PBMCs. The origin of this receptor is a young man in good health and CMV-seronegative.

The CDR3 DNA is TGCGCCAGCAGCCAAAATCAGGCCCCGGGGGGGACAGATACGCAGTATTTT. Protein: CASSQNQAPGGTDTQYF. This chain connects TRBV4-3 to TRBJ2-3; 8 nucleotides align to TRBD2. Germline V gene lookup returns CDR1 LGHNA and CDR2 YSLEER. The trim removed 2 bases at V and 3 bases at J, leaving 10 bases unmatched. CDR3 length: 17 amino acids.